What follows are 32 T cell receptor beta chains derived from one specimen sequenced in a study of blood T cell repertoires in COVID-19. Generated by immunoSEQ multiplex PCR, the TCRdb table keeps only in-frame clones and is missing some. The repertoire has around 60,000 clones, roughly 71% of them found once; the top ten carry about 28%. Sequenced: peripheral blood. All receptors come from a woman of 80 years or more with acute or convalescent COVID-19.

V and J are TRBV5-1 and TRBJ2-7; 12 bases map to TRBD2. Germline assignment: CDR1 SGHRS and CDR2 YFSETQ. The trim removed 4 bases at V and 0 bases at J, leaving 5 bases unmatched. This CDR3 comprises 16 residues. The CDR3 DNA reads as TGCGCCAGCAGCGATGGACTAGCGGGGCGCTCCTACGAGCAGTACTTC. Its translation: CASSDGLAGRSYEQYF.

The V and J genes are TRBV7-9 and TRBJ2-4; 8 bases align to TRBD2. The CDR3 length is 14 residues. CDR1 is SEHNR and CDR2 is FQNEAQ in the germline V gene (reference sequence). Trimming cost V 5 bases and J 6 bases; bases outside gene matches: 6. CDR3 sequence: CASSPRGGRNIQYF. The CDR3 DNA sequence: TGTGCCAGCAGCCCACGGGGGGGTCGAAACATTCAGTACTTC.

This clone was seen more than once but under ten times. V and J are TRBV28 and TRBJ1-4; 10 bases fit TRBD1. Germline-derived CDR1 and CDR2 are MDHEN and SYDVKM. The CDR3 has 15 amino acids. V was pared by 2 bases and J by 6 bases, with 3 bases of the junction left unmatched. The CDR3 region is CASSLGGQGYEKLFF. The CDR3 DNA is TGTGCCAGCAGTTTAGGGGGACAGGGGTATGAAAAACTGTTTTTT.

The chain employs TRBV19 and TRBJ2-5, with D possibly matching TRBD2 (5 bases). Per the germline V gene, CDR1 is LNHDA and CDR2 is SQIVND (reference sequence). The CDR3 extends over 13 amino acids. Between the trimmed V and J ends, which lost 5 bases and 0 bases, there was a span of 7 bases. The CDR3 region is CASSLLDQETQYF. The CDR3 nucleotides are TGTGCCAGTAGTCTACTAGACCAAGAGACCCAGTACTTC.

The chain is built from TRBV7-2 and TRBJ1-2, with TRBD1 matching over 8 bases. This CDR3 spans 14 amino acids. Germline assignment: CDR1 SGHTA and CDR2 FQGNSA. V shed 5 bases and J 4 bases; nucleotides not matched to a gene: 6. Here the CDR3 DNA reads TGTGCCAGCAGCACCGGACAGGGAGTCTATGGCTACACCTTC. It yields the protein CASSTGQGVYGYTF. Based on the CDR3 plus reference TRBV7-2 and TRBJ1-2, the full variable domain is GAGVSQSPSNKVTEKGKDVELRCDPISGHTALYWYRQSLGQGLEFLIYFQGNSAPDKSGLPSDRFSAERTGGSVSTLTIQRTQQEDSAVYLCASSTGQGVYGYTFGSGTRLTVV.

This chain links TRBV19 with TRBJ2-1, with TRBD1 matching over 9 bases. The ends lost 6 bases at V and 7 bases at J; junction bases unmatched: 10. In germline, CDR1 is LNHDA, CDR2 SQIVND (reference sequence). This CDR3 is built from 15 residues. DNA of the CDR3: TGTGCCAGTAGAATACCGGGACAGGGTGAGAATGAGCAGTTCTTC. This encodes CASRIPGQGENEQFF. The entire variable domain, with the rest obtained from reference TRBV19 and TRBJ2-1, is as follows: DGGITQSPKYLFRKEGQNVTLSCEQNLNHDAMYWYRQDPGQGLRLIYYSQIVNDFQKGDIAEGYSVSREKKESFPLTVTSAQKNPTAFYLCASRIPGQGENEQFFGPGTRLTVL.

The chain couples TRBV28 to TRBJ2-3; the D gene is possibly TRBD2 (6 bases). This CDR3 is 18 amino acids long. Trimming pared 7 bases from V and 1 base from J, leaving 24 bases between. Germline loops: CDR1 MDHEN, CDR2 SYDVKM. The CDR3 coding sequence is TGTGCCAGCACCGCCGCGGGACTCCTCCTTAGTGGCACAGATACGCAGTATTTT. Protein sequence: CASTAAGLLLSGTDTQYF.

The chain couples TRBV19 to TRBJ2-5; 10 nucleotides line up with TRBD1. The V gene end was trimmed by 6 bases and the J gene end by 5 bases; junction bases not matched to a gene: 6. The CDR3 has 14 residues. In germline, CDR1 is LNHDA, CDR2 SQIVND (reference sequence). The CDR3 nucleotides read TGTGCCAGTAGCTTCGACAGGGGGCGCGAGACCCAGTACTTC. Translation gives CASSFDRGRETQYF.

This clone was observed a single time. The chain has TRBV5-4 and TRBJ2-1; 10 nucleotides align to TRBD1. Per germline, CDR1 SGHNT and CDR2 YYREEE (reference sequence). V shed 3 bases and J 1 base; nucleotides not matched to a gene: 1. The CDR3 is 15 residues long. In DNA form, the CDR3 reads TGTGCCAGCAGCTGGGGACAGGGGTCCTACAATGAGCAGTTCTTC. Translated: CASSWGQGSYNEQFF.

The chain links TRBV7-2 to TRBJ2-1; 10 nucleotides agree with TRBD2. Germline V lookup: CDR1 SGHTA, CDR2 FQGNSA. The CDR3 has 14 amino acids. The V and J ends lost 4 bases and 7 bases, in that order; junction bases with no gene match: 4. The CDR3 region has the DNA TGTGCCAGCAGCTCCGGGACTAGCGTGAATGAGCAGTTCTTC. It translates to CASSSGTSVNEQFF.

V and J are TRBV4-1 and TRBJ2-7, with TRBD2 as a possible D gene (6 bases). Trimming removed 0 bases from V and 0 bases from J, with 12 bases in between. This CDR3 is built from 16 residues. Germline V gives CDR1 MGHRA, CDR2 YSYEKL. The CDR3 protein is CASSQEAAGSSYEQYF. The CDR3 DNA follows: TGCGCCAGCAGCCAAGAGGCGGCGGGGAGCTCCTACGAGCAGTACTTC.

The V gene is TRBV19, the J gene TRBJ2-6, with D hard to call. The V gene's germline CDR1 is LNHDA and CDR2 SQIVND (reference sequence). Trimming removed 8 bases at V and 2 bases at J, with 7 bases between. This CDR3 is 13 amino acids long. CDR3 bases: TGTGCCAGTTCAGAAACTGGGGCCAACGTCCTGACTTTC. It translates to CASSETGANVLTF. Using reference TRBV19 and TRBJ2-6 for the parts outside the CDR3, the full variable domain is DGGITQSPKYLFRKEGQNVTLSCEQNLNHDAMYWYRQDPGQGLRLIYYSQIVNDFQKGDIAEGYSVSREKKESFPLTVTSAQKNPTAFYLCASSETGANVLTFGAGSRLTVL.

This clone was detected only a few times. V usage is TRBV5-4 and J usage is TRBJ2-1; 13 positions match TRBD2. Germline CDR1 is SGHNT and CDR2 is YYREEE (reference sequence). This CDR3 comprises 16 residues. Trimming removed 4 bases from V and 0 bases from J; junction bases left unmatched: 1. The CDR3 bases are TGTGCCAGCAGCAGGACTAGCGGGAGCTCCTACAATGAGCAGTTCTTC. It codes for CASSRTSGSSYNEQFF.

The genes are TRBV4-2 and TRBJ2-2, with 15 bases that match TRBD2. The CDR3 totals 20 residues. Germline V gene data show CDR1 as LGHNA and CDR2 as YNFKEQ. J lost 2 bases, V lost 4 bases, and 11 bases had no gene match. The chain's CDR3 is CASSPRGTSGRRGNTGELFF. In DNA form, the CDR3 reads TGTGCCAGCAGCCCGAGGGGGACTAGCGGGAGGAGGGGAAACACCGGGGAGCTGTTTTTT.

The chain couples TRBV5-6 to TRBJ1-1; D uncertain. V gave up 6 bases and J gave up 6 bases, with 15 bases separating them. CDR3 length equals 13 residues. The germline gives CDR1 SGHDT, CDR2 YYEEEE. CDR3 sequence: CASTSPNGAEAFF. CDR3 sequence (DNA): TGTGCCAGCACCTCTCCGAACGGGGCTGAAGCTTTCTTT.

In this sample, this clone turned up a few times. The chain has TRBV2 and TRBJ1-4, with D maybe TRBD1 (5 bases). Per the germline V gene, CDR1 is SNHLY and CDR2 is FYNNEI. The CDR3 consists of 13 residues. The ends were cut back, 5 bases at V and 7 bases at J, with 11 bases in the middle. Written as DNA, the CDR3 is TGTGCCAGCAGTTTTGGGGCACGTGAAAAACTGTTTTTT. Amino acids: CASSFGAREKLFF.

The chain employs TRBV19 and TRBJ2-3; possibly TRBD1 for D (6 bases). Germline CDR1 LNHDA, CDR2 SQIVND (reference sequence). V was clipped by 3 bases and J by 0 bases, with 13 bases between them. This CDR3 has 16 residues. In nucleotides, the CDR3 is TGTGCCAGTAGTATCGAACAGGGTATCAGCACAGATACGCAGTATTTT. Amino acid sequence: CASSIEQGISTDTQYF.

The chain recombines TRBV27 with TRBJ2-5; 8 bases are shared with TRBD1. The CDR3 has 14 residues. Germline values: CDR1 MNHEY, CDR2 SMNVEV (reference sequence). V was clipped by 2 bases and J by 7 bases; unmatched bases: 6. The CDR3 is CASSLGQGASTQYF. CDR3 DNA: TGTGCCAGCAGTTTAGGGCAGGGGGCTTCGACCCAGTACTTC.

J is TRBJ1-2 and V is TRBV7-9; D possibly corresponds to TRBD1 (6 bases). The CDR3 spans 13 residues. CDR1 and CDR2 (germline): SEHNR, FQNEAQ (reference sequence). V was pared by 4 bases and J by 8 bases, with 14 bases between. The CDR3 here is CASSSTGTIGYTF. CDR3 DNA: TGTGCCAGCAGCTCAACCGGGACAATAGGCTACACCTTC.

This rearrangement joins TRBV11-2 to TRBJ2-1; D is perhaps TRBD1 (5 bases). Germline V gene lookup returns CDR1 SGHAT and CDR2 FQNNGV. This CDR3 spans 12 amino acids. The germline V and J ends were trimmed by 2 bases and 13 bases, with 12 bases remaining between them. CDR3 residues: CASSLSGAGQFF. Written as DNA, the CDR3 is TGTGCCAGCAGCTTATCTGGGGCAGGCCAGTTCTTC.

The chain couples TRBV7-7 to TRBJ2-5; 7 positions agree with TRBD1. V lost 5 bases, J lost 2 bases, and 11 bases stayed unmatched. The CDR3 runs to 16 residues. Germline CDR1 and CDR2: SSHAT and FNYEAQ (reference sequence). In DNA, the CDR3 is TGTGCCAGCAGCCCTGACAGGGTTTGGGCGCAAGAGACCCAGTACTTC. Translation: CASSPDRVWAQETQYF.

The chain carries TRBV14 and TRBJ1-4; D not certain. V lost 1 base and J lost 7, with 13 bases in between. Germline assignment: CDR1 SGHDN and CDR2 FVKESK. The CDR3 sequence is 15 residues long. As DNA, the CDR3 is TGTGCCAGCAGCCAAGGTGGGCGCGGGGTTGAAAAACTGTTTTTT. Protein: CASSQGGRGVEKLFF.

This chain connects TRBV5-5 to TRBJ1-1; no firm D call. The V end lost 0 bases, the J end lost 0 bases, and 9 bases lay between the germline ends. The CDR3 contains 15 residues. CDR1 is SGHKS and CDR2 is YYEKEE in the germline V gene (reference sequence). The CDR3 region has the DNA TGTGCCAGCAGCTTGGCAGCAGCGCTGAACACTGAAGCTTTCTTT. Its protein product is CASSLAAALNTEAFF. The full variable domain, with the rest looked up from reference TRBV5-5 and TRBJ1-1, is DAGVTQSPTHLIKTRGQQVTLRCSPISGHKSVSWYQQVLGQGPQFIFQYYEKEERGRGNFPDRFSARQFPNYSSELNVNALLLGDSALYLCASSLAAALNTEAFFGQGTRLTVV.

This chain links TRBV4-3 with TRBJ2-2; D gene uncertain. Germline CDR1 is LGHNA and CDR2 is YSLEER. The CDR3 consists of 14 residues. Between the trimmed V and J ends, which lost 1 base and 1 base, there was a span of 4 bases. For the CDR3, the DNA is TGCGCCAGCAGCCAAGGCGAGAACACCGGGGAGCTGTTTTTT. Translated: CASSQGENTGELFF.

This CDR3 is CASSLDPLLSYEQYF. The CDR3 coding sequence is TGTGCCAGCAGCTTAGATCCGTTACTCTCCTACGAGCAGTACTTC. The chain carries TRBV11-2 and TRBJ2-7, with unresolved D. The germline V gene has CDR1 SGHAT and CDR2 FQNNGV. V was pared by 0 bases and J by 0 bases, with 9 bases between. The CDR3 has 15 amino acids.

The rearrangement uses TRBV5-5 and TRBJ1-2; D not certain. Germline CDR1 reads SGHKS; CDR2 reads YYEKEE (reference sequence). The ends were cut back, 3 bases at V and 8 bases at J, with 20 bases in the middle. CDR3 size: 15 residues. In nucleotides, the CDR3 is TGTGCCAGCAGCTCTCCAGAAAAAGACATTTACGGCTACACCTTC. It specifies CASSSPEKDIYGYTF.

The chain links TRBV5-1 to TRBJ1-1; a possible D gene is TRBD1 (6 bases). This CDR3 region has 14 residues. Germline V lookup: CDR1 SGHRS, CDR2 YFSETQ. V was cut by 4 bases and J by 5 bases, with 15 bases left in between. The DNA of the CDR3 is TGCGCCAGCAGCGTAAACAGGGTTGGGACTGAAGCTTTCTTT. This sequence encodes CASSVNRVGTEAFF.

This clone has a handful of counts. The chain couples TRBV6-5 to TRBJ1-5; 11 bases line up with TRBD1. This CDR3 spans 16 amino acids. The germline V gene encodes CDR1 MNHEY and CDR2 SVGAGI. V gave up 4 bases and J gave up 7 bases; unmatched junction bases: 9. DNA for the CDR3: TGTGCCAGCAGTTTTGGACAGGGGGCAATACCACAGCCCCAGCATTTT. Amino acids: CASSFGQGAIPQPQHF.

This clone occurred a few times. The chain is built from TRBV7-8 and TRBJ2-7; D is unclear. The length of the CDR3 is 13 residues. V gave up 0 bases and J gave up 6 bases, with 9 bases separating them. The V gene's germline CDR1 is SGHVS and CDR2 FQNEAQ. CDR3 bases: TGTGCCAGCAGCTTAGCTTCTGGCCGCGAGCAGTACTTC. This sequence encodes CASSLASGREQYF.

The chain recombines TRBV18 with TRBJ2-5; 9 bases agree with TRBD2. The CDR3 runs to 16 residues. The junction had 12 bases not matched to a gene; V was cut back by 1 base and J by 9 bases. Germline V gene lookup returns CDR1 KGHSH and CDR2 LQKENI. The CDR3 DNA reads TGTGCCAGCTCACCACAAGGATTAGCGGGAGAGGGGGCCCAGTACTTC. Its protein is CASSPQGLAGEGAQYF.

The chain combines TRBV4-3 with TRBJ2-3, with 7 bases matching TRBD2. J lost 6 bases, V lost 2 bases, and 11 bases had no gene match. CDR1 and CDR2 (germline): LGHNA, YSLEER. This CDR3 region has 16 residues. CDR3 sequence: CASSQRSPAGSDTQYF. In nucleotides, the CDR3 is TGCGCCAGCAGCCAACGCTCTCCAGCGGGGTCCGATACGCAGTATTTT.

The V and J genes are TRBV6-2 or TRBV6-3 and TRBJ2-2, with 7 bases matching TRBD2. The CDR3 runs to 17 residues. J lost 6 bases, V lost 5 bases, and 15 bases had no gene match. Germline V gives CDR1 MNHEY, CDR2 SVGEGT. DNA for the CDR3: TGTGCCAGCAGTGCCGTTTTCGGGGGGTTTAACGCCGGGGAGCTGTTTTTT. Translating gives CASSAVFGGFNAGELFF.